Listed here are 30 T cell receptor beta chains from one sample, sequenced in a study of CD8 T cells in ankylosing spondylitis. MiXCR, applied by TCRdb to the 5' RACE reads, yields one record per CDR3 protein. The sample yields 110,000 to 150,000 distinct CDR3 sequences, 7.5% to 9.5% seen once. The sample taken for sequencing was synovial fluid, either unsorted or a sorted T cell fraction (not recorded which). These TCRs come from a male donor with ankylosing spondylitis.

This clonotype was detected ten times or more. The CDR3 DNA reads TGCGCCAGCGCCCAAGGGGCGTTGGGGGAGGTTGAAGCTTTCTTT. This codes for CASAQGALGEVEAFF. This chain links TRBV5-1 with TRBJ1-1, with D possibly being TRBD1 (5 bases). The CDR3 extends over 15 amino acids. Germline V gene data show CDR1 as SGHRS and CDR2 as YFSETQ. The V gene lost 7 bases and the J gene lost 7 bases, with 23 bases spanning the gap.

This clonotype has ten or more counts. The chain combines TRBV20-1 with TRBJ1-1; 12 nucleotides match TRBD1. After removal of 5 bases from V and 4 bases from J, the junction contained 8 bases not matched to a gene. Germline-derived CDR1 and CDR2 are DFQATT and SNEGSKA (reference sequence). This CDR3 comprises 15 residues. The CDR3 reads CSASEGQGAGTEAFF. The CDR3 DNA is TGCAGTGCTTCGGAGGGACAGGGGGCGGGCACTGAAGCTTTCTTT.

This clonotype was counted ten times or more. The rearrangement joins TRBV7-9 to TRBJ2-7; D gene ambiguous. Germline CDR1 reads SEHNR; CDR2 reads FQNEAQ (reference sequence). V was pared by 2 bases and J by 2 bases, with 10 bases between. The CDR3 is 14 residues long. CDR3 region: CASSLSASTYEQYF. The DNA of the CDR3 is TGTGCCAGCAGCTTAAGTGCCTCCACCTACGAGCAGTACTTC.

This clonotype was seen a few times. The V and J genes are TRBV2 and TRBJ1-5; D is unresolved. V lost 4 bases and J lost 3, with 16 bases in between. Germline V lookup: CDR1 SNHLY, CDR2 FYNNEI. CDR3 length: 16 residues. For the CDR3, the DNA is TGTGCCAGCAGTGGCTTGACGGGTACCCCCAATCAGCCCCAGCATTTT. The encoded protein is CASSGLTGTPNQPQHF.

This clonotype was detected many times. The rearrangement links TRBV27 to TRBJ2-7, with TRBD1 matching over 7 bases. The germline CDR1 and CDR2 sequences are MNHEY and SMNVEV (reference sequence). The V and J ends lost 8 bases and 1 base, in that order; junction bases with no gene match: 5. The CDR3 sequence is 13 residues long. This CDR3 reads CASRRQGSYEQYF. Here the CDR3 DNA reads TGTGCCAGCCGGCGACAGGGTTCCTACGAGCAGTACTTC.

At least ten counts were recorded for this clonotype. The rearrangement links TRBV6-2 or TRBV6-3 to TRBJ1-3; D uncertain. Trimming removed 7 bases at V and 0 bases at J, with 10 bases between. The germline CDR1 and CDR2 sequences are MNHEY and SVGEGT. The CDR3 extends over 14 amino acids. CDR3 region: CASTPGHSGNTIYF. DNA for the CDR3: TGTGCCAGCACGCCAGGCCACTCTGGAAACACCATATATTTT.

This clonotype was seen repeatedly, ten times or more. V gene TRBV30 combines with J gene TRBJ2-1; unclear D gene. Per germline, CDR1 GTSNPN and CDR2 SVGIG (reference sequence). The CDR3 is 13 amino acids. V lost 4 bases to trimming and J lost 2 bases, with 9 bases between them. The CDR3 DNA is TGTGCCTGGAAACGGCAGGCCTACAATGAGCAGTTCTTC. This codes for CAWKRQAYNEQFF.

Note on this clonotype: Possible read error: a much larger clone is one base away. CDR3 amino acids: CASSPRATEQFF. The CDR3 DNA is TGTGCCAGCAGTCCGAGGGCCACAGAGCAGTTCTTC. This chain uses TRBV6-2 or TRBV6-3 with TRBJ2-1, with TRBD2 as a possible D gene (5 bases). CDR3 length equals 12 residues. V shed 5 bases and J shed 10 bases, with 12 bases lying between them. Per the germline V gene, CDR1 is MNHEY and CDR2 is SVGEGT.

This clonotype came up many times. The chain joins TRBV11-2 to TRBJ1-1, with D tentatively TRBD1 (6 bases). CDR3 size: 18 residues. Germline assignment: CDR1 SGHAT and CDR2 FQNNGV. Trimming pared 2 bases from V and 3 bases from J, leaving 22 bases between. The CDR3, as DNA: TGTGCCAGCAGCTTAAAAACGACAGGACCAGGATATTACACTGAAGCTTTCTTT. It translates to CASSLKTTGPGYYTEAFF.

This clonotype was seen repeatedly, ten times or more. The chain uses TRBV24-1 and TRBJ2-5, with TRBD1 as a possible D gene (5 bases). Germline loops: CDR1 KGHDR, CDR2 SFDVKD. The CDR3 is 12 residues long. Trimming left V 9 bases short and J 7 bases short, with 14 bases between. The CDR3 sequence: CATGADLGTQYF. The CDR3 DNA reads TGTGCCACCGGGGCAGACCTAGGGACCCAGTACTTC.

The sample holds many counts of this clonotype. The CDR3 spells CASSLTAPGLNSPLHF. In nucleotides, the CDR3 is TGTGCCAGCAGCTTAACAGCTCCCGGGTTGAATTCACCCCTCCACTTT. J is TRBJ1-6 and V is TRBV7-3; D unresolved. V was trimmed by 0 bases and J by 7 bases, leaving 13 bases between them. Germline CDR1 is SGHTA and CDR2 is FQGTGA. This CDR3 spans 16 amino acids. Looking up the rest from reference TRBV7-3 and TRBJ1-6 gives the full variable domain: GAGVSQTPSNKVTEKGKYVELRCDPISGHTALYWYRQSLGQGPEFLIYFQGTGAADDSGLPNDRFFAVRPEGSVSTLKIQRTERGDSAVYLCASSLTAPGLNSPLHFGNGTRLTVT.

This chain connects TRBV7-2 to TRBJ1-5, with D hard to call. Germline V CDR1 and CDR2: SGHTA, FQGNSA. The CDR3 runs 15 residues. Trimming pared 5 bases from V and 1 base from J, leaving 12 bases between. The CDR3 DNA reads as TGTGCCAGCAGCCAGTCCGGCTCCAGCAATCAGCCCCAGCATTTT. Its translation is CASSQSGSSNQPQHF.

This clonotype was recorded at least ten times. CDR3: CASSLAGIYSGEQYF. The CDR3 DNA reads TGCGCCAGCAGCTTGGCCGGGATCTATTCCGGCGAGCAGTACTTC. This chain joins TRBV5-1 and TRBJ2-7; possible D gene TRBD2, 5 bases. The ends were cut back, 0 bases at V and 6 bases at J, with 16 bases in the middle. The germline gives CDR1 SGHRS, CDR2 YFSETQ. The CDR3 is 15 amino acids.

The chain recombines TRBV3-1 with TRBJ1-4; the D gene is possibly TRBD1 (5 bases). This CDR3 region has 15 residues. CDR1 is LGHDT and CDR2 is YNNKEL in the germline V gene (reference sequence). Trimming left V 4 bases short and J 6 bases short, with 15 bases between. The CDR3 region is CASSRQGMIDEKLFF. The DNA for the CDR3 is TGTGCCAGCAGCCGTCAGGGAATGATAGATGAAAAACTGTTTTTT.

This clonotype was counted many times. The chain has TRBV10-3 and TRBJ1-4; D gene unclear. The CDR3 is 12 amino acids. V was shortened by 4 bases and J by 8 bases, with 8 bases between the two germline ends. Germline V gene lookup returns CDR1 ENHRY and CDR2 SYGVKD. DNA for the CDR3: TGTGCCATCAGTGCGGCCGGGGAAAAACTGTTTTTT. This sequence encodes CAISAAGEKLFF.

There are many counts of this clonotype. The V gene is TRBV6-5, the J gene TRBJ2-2; either TRBD1 or TRBD2 may fit D (6 bases each). The germline V and J ends were trimmed by 0 bases and 5 bases, with 13 bases remaining between them. Germline CDR1 MNHEY, CDR2 SVGAGI. The CDR3 is made up of 16 amino acids. The DNA of the CDR3 is TGTGCCAGCAGTTACTCGGGGGGCGCGTTAACCGGGGAGCTGTTTTTT. Encoded protein: CASSYSGGALTGELFF.

The chain joins TRBV29-1 to TRBJ2-5; 8 bases line up with TRBD2. Trimming removed 7 bases from V and 7 bases from J; junction bases left unmatched: 14. Germline CDR1 is SQVTM and CDR2 is ANQGSEA. The CDR3 is made up of 14 amino acids. The CDR3 DNA follows: TGCAGCGCTGGCACTCGCGGGAGGTATGGGACCCAGTACTTC. The encoded protein is CSAGTRGRYGTQYF.

This clonotype was observed at least ten times. J is TRBJ1-5 and V is TRBV20-1; 8 bases are shared with TRBD1. The CDR3 contains 15 residues. V lost 1 base, J lost 6 bases, and 8 bases stayed unmatched. Germline assignment: CDR1 DFQATT and CDR2 SNEGSKA (reference sequence). Written as DNA, the CDR3 is TGCAGTGCTAGAGTGGACAGGGCGGCAGGTCAGCCCCAGCATTTT. It translates to CSARVDRAAGQPQHF.

The table lists this clonotype with many counts. The chain recombines TRBV5-1 with TRBJ1-2; 7 bases are a match to TRBD1. The CDR3 spans 14 residues. Germline loops: CDR1 SGHRS, CDR2 YFSETQ. Unmatched junction bases numbered 13, after V lost 6 bases and J lost 8 bases. In DNA form, the CDR3 reads TGCGCCAGCACCCTAGGGGGCGAGTCGAGCGGCTACACCTTC. Translating gives CASTLGGESSGYTF.

This clonotype was detected ten times or more. The chain is built from TRBV4-1 and TRBJ2-7; D perhaps matches TRBD1 (5 bases). The CDR3 is 13 amino acids. From germline, CDR1 is MGHRA and CDR2 YSYEKL. The ends were cut back, 6 bases at V and 4 bases at J, with 13 bases in the middle. The CDR3 here is CASSPRVRYEQYF. CDR3 coding DNA: TGCGCCAGCAGTCCCAGGGTTCGGTACGAGCAGTACTTC.

This clonotype showed up many times. This chain uses TRBV5-1 with TRBJ2-7, with D tentatively TRBD1 (6 bases). This CDR3 comprises 14 residues. CDR1 and CDR2 from the germline V gene are SGHRS and YFSETQ. V lost 2 bases and J 5 bases, leaving 14 bases between the germline ends. The DNA for the CDR3 is TGCGCCAGCAGCTTAGGAACAGGGTCCAACGAGCAGTACTTC. Translated: CASSLGTGSNEQYF.

V and J are TRBV7-9 and TRBJ2-2; the match to TRBD1 covers 10 bases. The germline V gene has CDR1 SEHNR and CDR2 FQNEAQ (reference sequence). There are 17 residues in the CDR3. With 5 bases clipped from V and 4 bases from J, the junction kept 10 bases outside the gene matches. CDR3 amino acids: CASSTYRDRGRTGELFF. The DNA of the CDR3 is TGTGCCAGCAGCACCTACCGGGACAGGGGTCGCACCGGGGAGCTGTTTTTT.

This clonotype was seen a handful of times. The chain has TRBV27 and TRBJ2-5, with 9 bases matching TRBD1. Germline loops: CDR1 MNHEY, CDR2 SMNVEV (reference sequence). The CDR3 totals 12 residues. With V trimmed by 11 bases and J by 7 bases, 8 bases remained unmatched. In DNA form, the CDR3 reads TGTGCCGGAAAGACAGGGGGGGGGACCCAGTACTTC. It codes for CAGKTGGGTQYF.

The CDR3 sequence: CASSSPKSPQQFF. The CDR3 DNA sequence: TGTGCCAGCAGCTCCCCTAAAAGTCCGCAGCAGTTCTTC. This chain joins TRBV7-2 and TRBJ2-1, with unresolved D. The germline V gene has CDR1 SGHTA and CDR2 FQGNSA. The CDR3 totals 13 residues. V gave up 4 bases and J gave up 11 bases, with 15 bases separating them.

Note on this clonotype: The missing conserved phenylalanine or tryptophan at the end of this CDR3 makes a read error likely. This chain uses TRBV11-2 with TRBJ1-1; D uncertain. The CDR3 is 15 residues long. The germline V gene encodes CDR1 SGHAT and CDR2 FQNNGV. Trimming took 0 bases from V and 5 from J, leaving 13 bases between them. In DNA form, the CDR3 reads TGTGCCAGCAGCTTAGATCTTTTCACGAGTACTGAAGCTTTCCTT. This gives the protein CASSLDLFTSTEAFL.

This clonotype was observed at least ten times. The V gene is TRBV6-5, the J gene TRBJ1-6; D unclear. The CDR3 runs 14 residues. Germline V gene sequence: CDR1 MNHEY, CDR2 SVGAGI. V dropped 2 bases and J dropped 7 bases, with 9 bases sitting between them. CDR3 loop: CASSYGQANSPLHF. CDR3 DNA sequence: TGTGCCAGCAGTTACGGGCAGGCAAATTCACCCCTCCACTTT.

The rearrangement joins TRBV7-2 to TRBJ2-1, with TRBD2 as a possible D gene (6 bases). This CDR3 has 16 amino acids. The V end lost 4 bases, the J end lost 1 base, and 14 bases lay between the germline ends. Germline V lookup: CDR1 SGHTA, CDR2 FQGNSA. CDR3 nucleotide sequence: TGTGCCAGCAGCTGGAAACGGGACTCATCCTACAATGAGCAGTTCTTC. This codes for CASSWKRDSSYNEQFF.

At least ten counts were recorded for this clonotype. V gene TRBV20-1 combines with J gene TRBJ2-5; D might be TRBD2 (6 bases). The germline V gene has CDR1 DFQATT and CDR2 SNEGSKA (reference sequence). The CDR3 extends over 16 amino acids. The V end lost 6 bases, the J end lost 1 base, and 21 bases lay between the germline ends. CDR3 nucleotide sequence: TGCAGTGCCGTGGGAGGTCGCCTGGGCTTCCAAGAGACCCAGTACTTC. Protein product: CSAVGGRLGFQETQYF.

This clonotype was recorded many times. The J gene is TRBJ2-7, the V gene TRBV5-1; D is perhaps TRBD1 (5 bases). This CDR3 is built from 15 residues. Germline V CDR1 and CDR2: SGHRS, YFSETQ. The germline V and J ends were trimmed by 2 bases and 1 base, with 13 bases remaining between them. The CDR3, as DNA: TGCGCCAGCAGCTTAACAGGCCTCAGGTCCTACGAGCAGTACTTC. Protein product: CASSLTGLRSYEQYF.

Ten or more counts support this clonotype. The V gene is TRBV4-2, the J gene TRBJ2-1; 12 bases agree with TRBD2. Germline-derived CDR1 and CDR2 are LGHNA and YNFKEQ. This CDR3 comprises 16 residues. Trimming took 4 bases from V and 0 from J; bases not matched to a gene: 1. CDR3 region: CASSLTSGSSYNEQFF. CDR3 bases: TGTGCCAGCAGCCTGACTAGCGGGAGCTCCTACAATGAGCAGTTCTTC.